The text below deals with one T cell receptor beta chain. Only in-frame clones appear in the TCRdb table, and some are missing; sequencing was by immunoSEQ multiplex PCR. This table has under 250,000 clones, about four fifths appearing once. Germline loops: CDR1 LGHNA, CDR2 YNFKEQ. There are 18 residues in the CDR3. The ends lost 1 base at V and 3 bases at J; junction bases unmatched: 11. These data originate in a study of blood T cell repertoires in COVID-19. Overall study context: Sites across the United States, Italy and Spain contributed samples from acute and convalescent COVID-19. Sources were T cells, B-cell-depleted T cells, or PBMCs; the material itself was cDNA or gDNA.

The chain employs TRBV4-2 and TRBJ2-7, with 11 nucleotides matching TRBD2. This TCR derives from a woman in her thirties or forties with acute or convalescent COVID-19. Sequencing was performed on peripheral blood. CDR3 loop: CASSQAGLAGGDFYEQYF. The CDR3 DNA is TGTGCCAGCAGCCAAGCTGGTCTAGCGGGGGGAGACTTCTACGAGCAGTACTTC.